This is a list of T cell receptor beta chains from one sample in a study of blood T cell repertoires in COVID-19. TCRdb keeps only in-frame clones here, not all; method: immunoSEQ multiplex PCR. The data show under 300,000 clones, more than 75% seen once. The source material was PBMCs or T cells enriched from blood (not recorded which). Receptors were obtained from a woman between 45 and 65 years old who had recovered from COVID-19. The CDR3 runs from the conserved cysteine through the conserved F or W. The D gene is left open where the match is weak. Size is omitted from some rows. Given values are once, few, many or a class for expanded clones.

V gene	CDR3 length	J gene	D gene	clone size	CDR3 protein	CDR3 DNA
TRBV7-2	13	TRBJ2-1	NA	NA	CASSLQRDYEQFF	TGTGCCAGCAGCTTACAACGGGACTATGAGCAGTTCTTC
TRBV5-1	14	TRBJ1-2	NA	NA	CASSFGDTFYGYTF	TGCGCCAGCAGCTTTGGGGACACGTTCTATGGCTACACCTTC
TRBV28	15	TRBJ1-2	NA	NA	CASSPTPRSIYGYTF	TGTGCCAGCAGTCCTACCCCGCGGTCGATCTATGGCTACACCTTC
TRBV2	15	TRBJ1-6	TRBD1	NA	CASSESWTGGSPLHF	TGTGCCAGCAGTGAATCGTGGACAGGGGGATCACCCCTCCACTTT
TRBV5-1	15	TRBJ1-1	TRBD1	NA	CASSARQGGKTEAFF	TGCGCCAGCAGCGCCCGACAGGGCGGAAAAACTGAAGCTTTCTTT
TRBV19	13	TRBJ1-1	NA	NA	CASWGQGNTEAFF	TGTGCCTCCTGGGGGCAGGGGAACACTGAAGCTTTCTTT
TRBV3-1/TRBV3-2	14	TRBJ1-2	TRBD1	NA	CASSQGRGQEGYTF	TGTGCCAGCAGCCAAGGTAGGGGGCAAGAAGGCTACACCTTC
TRBV10-3	12	TRBJ1-4	NA	NA	CAISESEGKLFF	TGTGCCATCAGTGAGTCTGAGGGAAAACTGTTTTTT
TRBV28	14	TRBJ1-2	NA	NA	CASNRDRQNYGYTF	TGTGCCAGCAATAGAGACAGGCAGAACTATGGCTACACCTTC
TRBV10-3	12	TRBJ2-7	NA	NA	CAIGAVPREQYF	TGTGCCATCGGGGCGGTCCCTCGGGAGCAGTACTTC
TRBV19	14	TRBJ2-7	NA	once	CASSGGLSSYEQYF	TGTGCCAGTAGTGGGGGACTGAGCTCCTACGAGCAGTACTTC
TRBV6-4	15	TRBJ1-5	NA	NA	CASSDSWGLNQPQHF	TGTGCCAGCAGTGACTCTTGGGGGCTTAATCAGCCCCAGCATTTT
TRBV28	15	TRBJ1-4	NA	once	CASSFEGGRREKLFF	TGTGCCAGCAGTTTTGAAGGAGGGCGTAGGGAAAAACTGTTTTTT
TRBV29-1	12	TRBJ2-2	NA	NA	CSVAVNTGELFF	TGCAGCGTTGCTGTGAACACCGGGGAGCTGTTTTTT
TRBV7-3	14	TRBJ2-1	NA	NA	CASSLMASDNEQFF	TGTGCCAGCAGCTTAATGGCTAGCGACAATGAGCAGTTCTTC
TRBV15	12	TRBJ1-3	NA	NA	CATSRDTDTIYF	TGTGCCACCAGCAGAGATACAGACACCATATATTTT
TRBV15	18	TRBJ1-2	TRBD1	NA	CATSRDWVATGGAYGYTF	TGTGCCACCAGCAGAGATTGGGTCGCAACAGGGGGCGCCTATGGCTACACCTTC
TRBV19	14	TRBJ1-4	TRBD1	NA	CASSIGTGDEKLFF	TGTGCCAGTAGTATCGGGACAGGGGATGAAAAACTGTTTTTT
TRBV28	13	TRBJ1-2	NA	NA	CASSDLRGYGYTF	TGTGCCAGCAGTGACCTCAGGGGCTATGGCTACACCTTC
TRBV7-6	12	TRBJ2-2	NA	NA	CASSQGIGELFF	TGTGCCAGTTCCCAGGGGATCGGGGAGCTGTTTTTT
TRBV5-4	14	TRBJ2-5	NA	NA	CASSPGTAGETQYF	TGTGCCAGCAGCCCTGGGACTGCCGGAGAGACCCAGTACTTC
TRBV7-2	16	TRBJ1-2	TRBD1	NA	CASSSGTDGGLYGYTF	TGTGCCAGCAGCTCTGGGACAGACGGCGGCTTGTATGGCTACACCTTC
TRBV29-1	13	TRBJ2-3	NA	NA	CSVEDSYKDTQYF	TGCAGCGTTGAGGACAGCTACAAAGATACGCAGTATTTT
TRBV11-2	16	TRBJ2-7	TRBD1	NA	CASSEQGDRVSYEQYF	TGTGCCAGCAGCGAACAAGGGGACAGGGTTTCCTACGAGCAGTACTTC
TRBV5-1	13	TRBJ2-5	NA	NA	CASSGSDGETQYF	TGCGCCAGCAGCGGGTCTGACGGGGAGACCCAGTACTTC
TRBV13	14	TRBJ2-5	NA	NA	CASSLRGRRETQYF	TGTGCCAGCAGCTTACGAGGGAGAAGAGAGACCCAGTACTTC
TRBV18	18	TRBJ2-2	NA	NA	CASSPPKTTGRGTGELFF	TGTGCCAGCTCACCACCAAAAACCACAGGGAGGGGGACCGGGGAGCTGTTTTTT
TRBV5-1	16	TRBJ1-4	TRBD1	NA	CASSQGQVATNEKLFF	TGCGCCAGCAGCCAAGGACAGGTTGCAACTAATGAAAAACTGTTTTTT
TRBV5-1	14	TRBJ2-1	TRBD2	NA	CASSLKAGDNEQFF	TGCGCCAGCAGCTTGAAGGCGGGAGACAATGAGCAGTTCTTC
TRBV6-5	14	TRBJ2-5	NA	NA	CASRPTEYQETQYF	TGTGCCAGCAGGCCGACAGAGTACCAAGAGACCCAGTACTTC
TRBV7-9	19	TRBJ2-2	NA	NA	CASSLDERMSGSNTGELFF	TGTGCCAGCAGCTTGGATGAGAGGATGAGCGGTTCGAACACCGGGGAGCTGTTTTTT
TRBV5-1	15	TRBJ2-3	TRBD2	NA	CASSTLALSTDTQYF	TGCGCCAGCAGCACACTAGCGTTGAGCACAGATACGCAGTATTTT
TRBV7-9	14	TRBJ1-1	NA	NA	CASRRPSGDTEAFF	TGTGCCAGCAGGCGTCCCTCAGGGGACACTGAAGCTTTCTTT
TRBV4-3	14	TRBJ2-1	NA	NA	CASSRRPGHNEQFF	TGCGCCAGCAGCCGTCGGCCAGGGCACAATGAGCAGTTCTTC
TRBV9	13	TRBJ1-2	NA	NA	CASSVDQGRGYTF	TGTGCCAGCAGCGTAGACCAGGGTAGAGGCTACACCTTC
TRBV11-2	14	TRBJ2-7	TRBD2	NA	CASSPGLAGYEQYF	TGTGCCAGCAGTCCTGGACTAGCGGGCTACGAGCAGTACTTC
TRBV3-1/TRBV3-2	15	TRBJ1-1	NA	NA	CASSPFDRPNTEAFF	TGTGCCAGCAGCCCATTCGACAGGCCGAACACTGAAGCTTTCTTT
TRBV27	16	TRBJ1-2	NA	NA	CASSFSAQGVGYGYTF	TGTGCCAGCAGTTTTTCCGCCCAGGGTGTGGGCTATGGCTACACCTTC
TRBV6-4	15	TRBJ1-1	NA	NA	CASRKTGGSGTEAFF	TGTGCCAGCAGAAAAACGGGGGGGTCGGGCACTGAAGCTTTCTTT
TRBV27	17	TRBJ2-1	TRBD2	NA	CASSLYASSGSTNEQFF	TGTGCCAGCAGTTTATATGCCTCTAGCGGGAGTACCAATGAGCAGTTCTTC
TRBV12-3/TRBV12-4	13	TRBJ1-2	TRBD1	NA	CASSPDRDVGYTF	TGTGCCAGCAGTCCGGACAGGGATGTGGGCTACACCTTC
TRBV2	12	TRBJ2-5	NA	NA	CASSAGVETQYF	TGTGCCAGCAGTGCGGGGGTCGAGACCCAGTACTTC
TRBV5-1	16	TRBJ2-5	TRBD2	NA	CASSPPIAGGRETQYF	TGCGCCAGCAGCCCCCCCATAGCGGGAGGACGGGAGACCCAGTACTTC
TRBV28	13	TRBJ1-4	NA	NA	CASSRTFNEKLFF	TGTGCCAGCAGCCGGACATTTAATGAAAAACTGTTTTTT
TRBV5-1	12	TRBJ2-5	TRBD1	once	CASSLETGLKYF	TGCGCCAGCAGCCTAGAGACAGGGCTGAAGTACTTC
TRBV5-1	18	TRBJ2-2	TRBD2	few	CASSLPLAGGLLTGELFF	TGCGCCAGCAGCTTACCACTAGCGGGAGGTCTCCTGACCGGGGAGCTGTTTTTT
TRBV6-6	12	TRBJ2-7	TRBD1	NA	CASSPTGGEQYF	TGTGCCAGCAGTCCGACAGGGGGCGAGCAGTACTTC
TRBV5-4	15	TRBJ1-1	NA	NA	CASSADGAMNTEAFF	TGTGCCAGCAGCGCGGATGGAGCTATGAACACTGAAGCTTTCTTT